What follows describes a single T cell receptor (beta chain). The repertoire was sequenced with immunoSEQ multiplex PCR; TCRdb's copy has only in-frame clones and lacks some. Of some 320,000 clones in the sample, around nine tenths were seen once. Germline CDR1 and CDR2: MDHEN and SYDVKM. Trimming removed 2 bases from V and 3 bases from J, with 11 bases in between. This CDR3 contains 15 residues. Assignments of participants to cohorts depended upon their own reported clinical history. A case of COVID-19 had been met by exposed participants within 2 weeks before study entry. These data are taken from a study of blood T cell repertoires in COVID-19. The overall study: Whether acute or convalescent, the COVID-19 samples came from the United States, Italy and Spain. Sources were T cells, B-cell-depleted T cells, or PBMCs; the material itself was cDNA or gDNA.

The material sequenced was PBMCs or T cells enriched from blood (not recorded which). This TCR was recovered from a woman between 50 and 59 years old who had been exposed to COVID-19. The rearrangement joins TRBV28 to TRBJ1-5; D may be TRBD1 (6 bases). The CDR3 region is CASSLQAGANQPQHF. The CDR3 DNA sequence: TGTGCCAGCAGTTTACAGGCAGGGGCCAATCAGCCCCAGCATTTT.